This record looks at one TCR beta chain sequence and its context. Its antigen is unknown. The data originate from a study of T cell responses to AZD1222 COVID-19 vaccine. Profiled with immunoSEQ multiplex PCR; TCRdb holds only in-frame clones, not every one. The profile covers 80,000 to 100,000 clones, with around nine tenths appearing a single time and approximately 10% taken by the ten largest. Second doses were pooled across both intervals (about 4 or about 12 weeks). CDR1 is SQVTM, CDR2 ANQGSEA, per germline. V gave up 4 bases and J gave up 7 bases, with 16 bases separating them. The CDR3 covers 13 residues. Study results and caveats: The donors showed a predominance of white British ancestry and of females, with possible underestimation of clonal diversity.

The sample here was peripheral blood, taken 28 days after the second AZD1222 dose. The chain is built from TRBV29-1 and TRBJ1-1, with a tentative D call TRBD1 (6 bases). The clonotype comes from an adult who received the AZD1222 COVID-19 vaccine. CDR3 sequence reads: CSVGTGFVGEAFF. The CDR3 DNA sequence: TGCAGCGTTGGAACAGGGTTTGTGGGTGAAGCTTTCTTT. Using reference TRBV29-1 and TRBJ1-1 for the parts outside the CDR3, the full variable domain is SAVISQKPSRDICQRGTSLTIQCQVDSQVTMMFWYRQQPGQSLTLIATANQGSEATYESGFVIDKFPISRPNLTFSTLTVSNMSPEDSSIYLCSVGTGFVGEAFFGQGTRLTVV.